This TCR beta chain was profiled in a study of CD8+ T cells in alopecia areata. Study-level background: Treatment of the treated patients consisted of oral tofacitinib, 5 to 10 mg twice daily. Treatment with tofacitinib (6 to 18 months) was followed by 6 months off drug.

Patients with alopecia areata provided lesional scalp punch biopsies as well as peripheral blood. Sorting from PBMCs produced CD4+ and CD8+ T cells. Trimming at V came to 8 bases and at J to 1 base, leaving 13 bases not matched to a gene. The germline V gene encodes CDR1 GTSNPN and CDR2 SVGIG (reference sequence). The CDR3 totals 15 residues. After isolation, RNA underwent reverse transcription to generate cDNA as the sequencing template. Sequencing used immunoSEQ multiplex PCR; TCRdb keeps in-frame clones, though not all of them. The data contain 200,000 to 250,000 clones, about three fifths of them seen just once; the ten biggest clones take up approximately 0.5%.

The sample consisted of CD4+ T cells sorted from blood, taken at week 0. The chain links TRBV30 to TRBJ2-7, with 8 nucleotides matching TRBD2. The origin of this receptor is a human donor with alopecia areata. The CDR3 here is CAPAAPASGSYEQYF. The CDR3 bases are TGTGCCCCGGCGGCACCGGCTAGCGGGTCCTACGAGCAGTACTTC.